A selection of T cell receptor beta chains follows, all from one sample in a study of T-cell reconstitution after alpha-beta-depleted transplantation in children. TCRdb processed the PCR reads anew with MiXCR; each CDR3 protein has one entry. In the table there are 300,000 or so distinct CDR3 sequences, around 25% of which are singletons. The specimen was PBMCs, mostly from graft donor cells, collected 180 days after TCRalphabeta/CD19-depleted stem cell transplant. All receptors derive from a male patient younger than 18 who had a stem cell transplant for acute lymphoblastic leukemia, so the T cells may come from the graft donor. The CDR3 runs from the conserved cysteine through the conserved F or W. The D gene is left open where the match is weak. Not every row has a clone size; where given, it reads once, few, many or a size class.

abundance: .
j_gene: TRBJ2-2
v_gene: TRBV12-3/TRBV12-4
d_gene: .
CDR3aa: CASRGLANTGELFF
CDR3nt: TGTGCCAGCAGGGGACTCGCGAACACCGGGGAGCTGTTTTTT

abundance: .
j_gene: TRBJ2-5
v_gene: TRBV18
d_gene: TRBD2
CDR3aa: CASSREGQETQYF
CDR3nt: TGTGCCAGCTCACGGGAGGGCCAAGAGACCCAGTACTTC

abundance: few
j_gene: TRBJ2-3
v_gene: TRBV27
d_gene: .
CDR3aa: CASSWESTDTQYF
CDR3nt: TGTGCCAGCAGTTGGGAGAGCACAGATACGCAGTATTTT

abundance: few
j_gene: TRBJ2-7
v_gene: TRBV7-6
d_gene: TRBD1
CDR3aa: CASSLIGTGGYEQYF
CDR3nt: TGTGCCAGCAGCTTGATCGGGACAGGGGGCTACGAGCAGTACTTC

abundance: .
j_gene: TRBJ1-5
v_gene: TRBV2
d_gene: .
CDR3aa: CASSEYRDNQPQHF
CDR3nt: TGTGCCAGCAGTGAGTACAGGGACAATCAGCCCCAGCATTTT

abundance: .
j_gene: TRBJ1-5
v_gene: TRBV7-3
d_gene: .
CDR3aa: CASSLTGNGNQPQHF
CDR3nt: TGTGCCAGCAGCCTTACAGGGAACGGGAATCAGCCCCAGCATTTT

abundance: .
j_gene: TRBJ1-5
v_gene: TRBV7-2
d_gene: TRBD1
CDR3aa: CASSSLGQGINQPQHF
CDR3nt: TGTGCCAGCAGCTCGCTGGGACAGGGGATCAATCAGCCCCAGCATTTT

abundance: .
j_gene: TRBJ1-3
v_gene: TRBV11-2
d_gene: .
CDR3aa: CASSLPPTQGLSGNTIYF
CDR3nt: TGTGCCAGCAGCTTACCACCGACACAGGGTCTCTCTGGAAACACCATATATTTT

abundance: few
j_gene: TRBJ1-1
v_gene: TRBV20-1
d_gene: .
CDR3aa: CSARGGNTEAFF
CDR3nt: TGCAGTGCTAGAGGGGGGAACACTGAAGCTTTCTTT

abundance: .
j_gene: TRBJ2-7
v_gene: TRBV11-1
d_gene: TRBD2
CDR3aa: CASSSDARLAGFSYEQYF
CDR3nt: TGTGCCAGCAGCTCGGATGCCAGACTAGCGGGATTCTCCTACGAGCAGTACTTC

abundance: many
j_gene: TRBJ1-1
v_gene: TRBV6-5
d_gene: TRBD1
CDR3aa: CASRTGSTEAFF
CDR3nt: TGTGCCAGCAGGACAGGGAGCACTGAAGCTTTCTTT

abundance: .
j_gene: TRBJ2-3
v_gene: TRBV3-1
d_gene: TRBD2
CDR3aa: CASSPEGLARTDTQYF
CDR3nt: TGTGCCAGCAGCCCGGAAGGACTAGCGCGCACAGATACGCAGTATTTT

abundance: few
j_gene: TRBJ2-4
v_gene: TRBV4-1
d_gene: TRBD2
CDR3aa: CASSQGLAGGRAKNIQYF
CDR3nt: TGCGCCAGCAGCCAAGGACTAGCGGGAGGTCGGGCCAAAAACATTCAGTACTTC

abundance: .
j_gene: TRBJ1-2
v_gene: TRBV5-5
d_gene: TRBD1
CDR3aa: CASSLEPQGIGYTF
CDR3nt: TGTGCCAGCAGCTTGGAGCCACAGGGGATCGGCTACACCTTC

abundance: .
j_gene: TRBJ2-1
v_gene: TRBV7-7
d_gene: .
CDR3aa: CASLRDFLSYNEQFF
CDR3nt: TGTGCCAGCCTGAGGGATTTTTTATCCTACAATGAGCAGTTCTTC

abundance: once
j_gene: TRBJ2-6
v_gene: TRBV11-3
d_gene: TRBD1
CDR3aa: CASSFQGAAGANVLTF
CDR3nt: TGTGCCAGCAGCTTTCAGGGGGCAGCAGGGGCCAACGTCCTGACTTTC

abundance: .
j_gene: TRBJ1-1
v_gene: TRBV5-1
d_gene: TRBD1
CDR3aa: CASSPYGQGAKTEAFF
CDR3nt: TGCGCCAGCAGCCCTTACGGACAGGGGGCGAAGACTGAAGCTTTCTTT

abundance: few
j_gene: TRBJ2-7
v_gene: TRBV5-1
d_gene: .
CDR3aa: CASSSDGSYEQYF
CDR3nt: TGCGCCAGCAGCTCGGACGGATCTTACGAGCAGTACTTC

abundance: .
j_gene: TRBJ2-7
v_gene: TRBV5-1
d_gene: TRBD1
CDR3aa: CASSPTAGTVFYEQYF
CDR3nt: TGCGCCAGCAGCCCGACCGCCGGGACAGTGTTCTACGAGCAGTACTTC

abundance: few
j_gene: TRBJ2-7
v_gene: TRBV25-1
d_gene: .
CDR3aa: CASSESKSSYEQYF
CDR3nt: TGTGCCAGCAGTGAATCGAAAAGCTCCTACGAGCAGTACTTC

abundance: .
j_gene: TRBJ1-6
v_gene: TRBV12-3/TRBV12-4
d_gene: TRBD1
CDR3aa: CASSPRTGYSPLHF
CDR3nt: TGTGCCAGCAGTCCCCGGACAGGGTATTCACCCCTCCACTTT

abundance: .
j_gene: TRBJ1-4
v_gene: TRBV5-1
d_gene: .
CDR3aa: CASSLALGSATRDEKLFF
CDR3nt: TGCGCCAGCAGCTTGGCACTGGGATCAGCAACTAGGGATGAAAAACTGTTTTTT

abundance: few
j_gene: TRBJ2-3
v_gene: TRBV7-9
d_gene: .
CDR3aa: CASSLAVGSTDTQYF
CDR3nt: TGTGCCAGCAGCTTAGCGGTGGGCTCCACAGATACGCAGTATTTT

abundance: many
j_gene: TRBJ2-5
v_gene: TRBV10-3
d_gene: .
CDR3aa: CAISESGKETQYF
CDR3nt: TGTGCCATCAGTGAGTCGGGCAAAGAGACCCAGTACTTC

abundance: .
j_gene: TRBJ2-2
v_gene: TRBV7-3
d_gene: .
CDR3aa: CASSHGAATGELFF
CDR3nt: TGTGCCAGCAGCCACGGGGCGGCTACCGGGGAGCTGTTTTTT

abundance: .
j_gene: TRBJ2-3
v_gene: TRBV28
d_gene: TRBD2
CDR3aa: CASIPGTSRADTQYF
CDR3nt: TGTGCCAGCATTCCAGGGACTAGCAGAGCAGATACGCAGTATTTT

abundance: few
j_gene: TRBJ2-1
v_gene: TRBV9
d_gene: TRBD2
CDR3aa: CASSVLAGGNEQFF
CDR3nt: TGTGCCAGCAGCGTATTGGCGGGAGGTAATGAGCAGTTCTTC

abundance: .
j_gene: TRBJ2-1
v_gene: TRBV12-3/TRBV12-4
d_gene: .
CDR3aa: CASSPRVANNEQFF
CDR3nt: TGTGCCAGCAGTCCCCGAGTAGCTAACAATGAGCAGTTCTTC

abundance: .
j_gene: TRBJ1-4
v_gene: TRBV6-5
d_gene: TRBD1
CDR3aa: CASSYDRASATNEKLFF
CDR3nt: TGTGCCAGCAGTTACGACAGGGCCAGTGCAACTAATGAAAAACTGTTTTTT

abundance: .
j_gene: TRBJ2-7
v_gene: TRBV6-5
d_gene: TRBD1
CDR3aa: CASSYAGTGRYEQYF
CDR3nt: TGTGCCAGCAGTTATGCCGGGACAGGGCGCTACGAGCAGTACTTC

abundance: few
j_gene: TRBJ1-5
v_gene: TRBV7-9
d_gene: .
CDR3aa: CASSSSARQPQHF
CDR3nt: TGTGCCAGCAGCTCTAGTGCCCGGCAGCCCCAGCATTTT

abundance: .
j_gene: TRBJ2-3
v_gene: TRBV7-9
d_gene: .
CDR3aa: CASSLSGSEGGTQYF
CDR3nt: TGTGCCAGCAGCTTAAGTGGGAGCGAAGGAGGTACGCAGTATTTT

abundance: few
j_gene: TRBJ1-1
v_gene: TRBV5-1
d_gene: .
CDR3aa: CASSWETGMNTEAFF
CDR3nt: TGCGCCAGCAGCTGGGAAACAGGGATGAACACTGAAGCTTTCTTT

abundance: few
j_gene: TRBJ2-6
v_gene: TRBV11-1
d_gene: .
CDR3aa: CASSSALGFYVLTF
CDR3nt: TGTGCCAGCAGCTCCGCGCTAGGGTTCTACGTCCTGACTTTC

abundance: few
j_gene: TRBJ1-1
v_gene: TRBV29-1
d_gene: .
CDR3aa: CSVRQRHLNTEAFF
CDR3nt: TGCAGCGTGCGACAGCGGCACCTTAACACTGAAGCTTTCTTT

abundance: .
j_gene: TRBJ2-7
v_gene: TRBV5-1
d_gene: TRBD2
CDR3aa: CASTWHGTSGILEQYF
CDR3nt: TGCGCCAGCACCTGGCATGGGACTAGCGGGATCCTGGAGCAGTACTTC

abundance: .
j_gene: TRBJ2-7
v_gene: TRBV4-1
d_gene: TRBD1
CDR3aa: CASRDPGQTYEQYF
CDR3nt: TGCGCCAGCAGAGATCCGGGACAGACCTACGAGCAGTACTTC

abundance: many
j_gene: TRBJ2-7
v_gene: TRBV29-1
d_gene: TRBD2
CDR3aa: CSVLAGVHYEQYF
CDR3nt: TGCAGCGTCCTAGCGGGAGTCCACTACGAGCAGTACTTC

abundance: many
j_gene: TRBJ2-7
v_gene: TRBV5-1
d_gene: .
CDR3aa: CASSVPRDSSYEQYF
CDR3nt: TGCGCCAGCAGCGTACCCCGGGACTCTTCATACGAGCAGTACTTC

abundance: .
j_gene: TRBJ2-7
v_gene: TRBV20-1
d_gene: TRBD1
CDR3aa: CSGGQGALREQYF
CDR3nt: TGCAGTGGTGGACAGGGGGCGCTGAGGGAGCAGTACTTC

abundance: few
j_gene: TRBJ1-5
v_gene: TRBV7-6
d_gene: TRBD1
CDR3aa: CASSPDRGRQPQHF
CDR3nt: TGTGCCAGCAGCCCGGACAGGGGGCGACAGCCCCAGCATTTT

abundance: few
j_gene: TRBJ2-7
v_gene: TRBV24-1
d_gene: TRBD1
CDR3aa: CATRDSGTGSHEQYF
CDR3nt: TGTGCCACCAGGGATTCCGGGACAGGGTCTCACGAGCAGTACTTC

abundance: .
j_gene: TRBJ2-7
v_gene: TRBV3-1
d_gene: .
CDR3aa: CASSQGLLLGDEQYF
CDR3nt: TGTGCCAGCAGCCAGGGGCTCCTCCTTGGGGACGAGCAGTACTTC

abundance: .
j_gene: TRBJ2-1
v_gene: TRBV10-3
d_gene: TRBD2
CDR3aa: CAISLAGEGFNEQFF
CDR3nt: TGTGCCATCAGCCTAGCGGGAGAGGGGTTCAATGAGCAGTTCTTC

abundance: .
j_gene: TRBJ2-1
v_gene: TRBV24-1
d_gene: .
CDR3aa: CATSDATRAGNEQFF
CDR3nt: TGTGCCACCAGTGACGCGACTAGGGCGGGCAATGAGCAGTTCTTC

abundance: .
j_gene: TRBJ2-7
v_gene: TRBV20-1
d_gene: .
CDR3aa: CSARVIRAYEQYF
CDR3nt: TGCAGTGCTAGAGTGATCAGGGCCTACGAGCAGTACTTC

abundance: .
j_gene: TRBJ2-1
v_gene: TRBV4-3
d_gene: .
CDR3aa: CASSPEAGSSYNEQFF
CDR3nt: TGCGCCAGCAGCCCCGAGGCGGGGAGCTCCTACAATGAGCAGTTCTTC

abundance: many
j_gene: TRBJ2-1
v_gene: TRBV29-1
d_gene: .
CDR3aa: CSDRPRGYEQFF
CDR3nt: TGCAGCGATCGCCCCAGGGGTTATGAGCAGTTCTTC

abundance: .
j_gene: TRBJ2-5
v_gene: TRBV5-1
d_gene: TRBD1
CDR3aa: CASSFTGGQETQYF
CDR3nt: TGCGCCAGCAGCTTTACAGGGGGACAAGAGACCCAGTACTTC

abundance: few
j_gene: TRBJ2-7
v_gene: TRBV12-3/TRBV12-4
d_gene: TRBD2
CDR3aa: CANSAGVGAYEQYF
CDR3nt: TGTGCCAACTCCGCGGGAGTTGGGGCCTACGAGCAGTACTTC

abundance: .
j_gene: TRBJ2-7
v_gene: TRBV5-1
d_gene: .
CDR3aa: CASSLGAGQQTYEQYF
CDR3nt: TGCGCCAGCAGCCTGGGCGCCGGACAACAAACCTACGAGCAGTACTTC

abundance: .
j_gene: TRBJ1-1
v_gene: TRBV5-1
d_gene: .
CDR3aa: CASSLKASNTEAFF
CDR3nt: TGCGCCAGCAGCTTAAAGGCATCGAACACTGAAGCTTTCTTT

abundance: .
j_gene: TRBJ2-1
v_gene: TRBV11-2
d_gene: TRBD2
CDR3aa: CASSRGTSSEQFF
CDR3nt: TGTGCCAGCAGCCGTGGGACTAGCAGTGAGCAGTTCTTC